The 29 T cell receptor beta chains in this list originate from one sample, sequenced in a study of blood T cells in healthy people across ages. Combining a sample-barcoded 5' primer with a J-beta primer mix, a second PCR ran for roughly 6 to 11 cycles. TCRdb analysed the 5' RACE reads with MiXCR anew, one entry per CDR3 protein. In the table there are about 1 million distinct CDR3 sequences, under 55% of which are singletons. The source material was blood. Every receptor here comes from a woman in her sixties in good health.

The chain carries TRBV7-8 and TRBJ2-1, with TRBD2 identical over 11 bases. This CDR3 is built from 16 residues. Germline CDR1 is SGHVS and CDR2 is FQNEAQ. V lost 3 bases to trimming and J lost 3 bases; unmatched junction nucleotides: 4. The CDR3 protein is CASSFQGLAGYNEQFF. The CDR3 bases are TGTGCCAGCAGCTTCCAAGGACTAGCGGGCTACAATGAGCAGTTCTTC.

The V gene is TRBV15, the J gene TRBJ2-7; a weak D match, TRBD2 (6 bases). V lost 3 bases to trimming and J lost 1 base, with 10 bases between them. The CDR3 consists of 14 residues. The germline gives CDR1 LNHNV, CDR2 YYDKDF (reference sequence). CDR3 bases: TGTGCCACCAGCAGCCGGGACTTTTCCTACGAGCAGTACTTC. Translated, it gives CATSSRDFSYEQYF.

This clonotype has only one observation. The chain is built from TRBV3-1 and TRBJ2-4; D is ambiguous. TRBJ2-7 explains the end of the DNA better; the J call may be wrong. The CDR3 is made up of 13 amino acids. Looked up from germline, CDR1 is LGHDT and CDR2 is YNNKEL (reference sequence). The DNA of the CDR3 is TGTGCCAGCAGCCACCAGTTGGGGTCCGAGCAGTACTTC. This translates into CASSHQLGSEQYF.

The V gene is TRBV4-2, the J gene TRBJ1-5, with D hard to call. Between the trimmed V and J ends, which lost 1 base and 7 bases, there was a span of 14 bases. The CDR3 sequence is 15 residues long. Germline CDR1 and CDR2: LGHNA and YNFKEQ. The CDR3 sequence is CASSQVLNGSQPQHF. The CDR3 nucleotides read TGTGCCAGCAGCCAAGTTCTCAACGGTTCCCAGCCCCAGCATTTT.

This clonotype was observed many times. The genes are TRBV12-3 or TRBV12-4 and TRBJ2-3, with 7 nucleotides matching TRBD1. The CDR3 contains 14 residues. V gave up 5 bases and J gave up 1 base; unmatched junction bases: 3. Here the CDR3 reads CASSRDRGTDTQYF. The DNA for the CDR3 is TGTGCCAGCAGTCGCGACAGGGGCACAGATACGCAGTATTTT.

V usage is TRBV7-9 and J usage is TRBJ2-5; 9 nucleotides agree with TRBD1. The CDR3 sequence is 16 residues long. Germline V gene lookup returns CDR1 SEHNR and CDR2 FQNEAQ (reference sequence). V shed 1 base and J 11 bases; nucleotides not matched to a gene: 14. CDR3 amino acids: CASSLVTGGRHNEQYF. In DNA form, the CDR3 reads TGTGCCAGCAGCTTAGTAACAGGGGGCCGTCACAATGAGCAGTACTTC.

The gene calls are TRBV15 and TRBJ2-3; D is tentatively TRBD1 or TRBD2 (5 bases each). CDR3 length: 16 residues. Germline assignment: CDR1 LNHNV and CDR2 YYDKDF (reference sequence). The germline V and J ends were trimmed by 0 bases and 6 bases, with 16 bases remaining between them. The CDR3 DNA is TGTGCCACCAGCAGAGATTATGGGGGAGTAATGGATACGCAGTATTTT. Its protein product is CATSRDYGGVMDTQYF.

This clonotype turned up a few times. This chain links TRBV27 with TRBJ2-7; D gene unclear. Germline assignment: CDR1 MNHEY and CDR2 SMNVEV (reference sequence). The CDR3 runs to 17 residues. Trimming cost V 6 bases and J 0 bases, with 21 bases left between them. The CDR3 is CASRQYPRQASSYEQYF. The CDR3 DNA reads TGTGCCAGCAGACAATACCCACGGCAGGCTAGCTCCTACGAGCAGTACTTC.

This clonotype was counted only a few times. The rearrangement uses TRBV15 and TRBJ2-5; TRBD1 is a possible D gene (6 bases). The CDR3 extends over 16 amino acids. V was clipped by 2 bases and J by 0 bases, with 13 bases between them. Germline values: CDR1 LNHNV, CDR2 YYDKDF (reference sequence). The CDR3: CATSRLQGNDQETQYF. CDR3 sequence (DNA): TGTGCCACCAGCAGACTACAGGGAAACGACCAAGAGACCCAGTACTTC.

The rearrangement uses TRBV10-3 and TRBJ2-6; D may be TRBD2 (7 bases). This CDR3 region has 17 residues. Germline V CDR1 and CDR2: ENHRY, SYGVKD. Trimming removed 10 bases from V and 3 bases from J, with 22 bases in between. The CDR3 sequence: CATWGGQGNRGANVLTF. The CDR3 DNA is TGTGCCACCTGGGGGGGGCAGGGGAATCGTGGGGCCAACGTCCTGACTTTC.

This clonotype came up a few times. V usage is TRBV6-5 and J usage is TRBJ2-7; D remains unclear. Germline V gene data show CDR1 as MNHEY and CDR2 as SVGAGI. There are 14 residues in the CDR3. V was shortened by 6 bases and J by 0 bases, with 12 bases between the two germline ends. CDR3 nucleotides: TGTGCCAGCAGCCAAGGTCTGAGCTCCTACGAGCAGTACTTC. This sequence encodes CASSQGLSSYEQYF.

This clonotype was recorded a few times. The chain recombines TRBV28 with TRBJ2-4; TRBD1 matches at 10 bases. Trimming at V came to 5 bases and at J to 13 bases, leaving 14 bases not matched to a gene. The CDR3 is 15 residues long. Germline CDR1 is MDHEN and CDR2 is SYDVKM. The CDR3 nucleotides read TGTGCCAGCAGTCTACCGGGACAGGGGCGTGGTAAGCAGTACTTC. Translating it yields CASSLPGQGRGKQYF.

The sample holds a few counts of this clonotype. CDR3 loop: CASSYLAGINQETQYF. The CDR3 DNA follows: TGTGCCAGCAGTTACTTAGCGGGCATTAACCAAGAGACCCAGTACTTC. The genes are TRBV6-6 and TRBJ2-5; 7 nucleotides match TRBD2. Germline CDR1 and CDR2: MNHNY and SVGAGI (reference sequence). The CDR3 has 16 amino acids. Trimming removed 1 base from V and 0 bases from J; junction bases left unmatched: 5.

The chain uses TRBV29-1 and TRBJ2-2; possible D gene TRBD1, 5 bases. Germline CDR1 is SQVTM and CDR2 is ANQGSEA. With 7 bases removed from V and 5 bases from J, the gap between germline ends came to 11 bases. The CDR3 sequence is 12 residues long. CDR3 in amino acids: CSGKGETGELFF. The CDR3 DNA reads TGCAGCGGCAAAGGGGAAACCGGGGAGCTGTTTTTT.

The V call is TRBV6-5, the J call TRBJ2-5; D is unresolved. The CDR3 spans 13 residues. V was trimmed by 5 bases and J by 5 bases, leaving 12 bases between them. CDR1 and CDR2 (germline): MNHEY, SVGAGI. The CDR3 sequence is CASSPVNGETQYF. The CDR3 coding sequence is TGTGCCAGCAGTCCCGTTAACGGGGAGACCCAGTACTTC.

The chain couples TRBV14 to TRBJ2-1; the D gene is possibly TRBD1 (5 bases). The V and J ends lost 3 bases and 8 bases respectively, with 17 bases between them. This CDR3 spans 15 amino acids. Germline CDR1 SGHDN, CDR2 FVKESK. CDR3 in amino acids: CASSQLLGAGDEQFF. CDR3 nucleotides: TGTGCCAGCAGCCAGTTGCTAGGGGCTGGCGATGAGCAGTTCTTC.

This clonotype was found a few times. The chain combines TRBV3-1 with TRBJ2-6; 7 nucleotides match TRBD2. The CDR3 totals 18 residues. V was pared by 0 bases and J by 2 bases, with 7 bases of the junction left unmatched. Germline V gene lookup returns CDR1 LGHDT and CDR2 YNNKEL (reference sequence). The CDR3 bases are TGTGCCAGCAGCCAAGATGGTCCCAGCGGGACTGGGGCCAACGTCCTGACTTTC. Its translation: CASSQDGPSGTGANVLTF.

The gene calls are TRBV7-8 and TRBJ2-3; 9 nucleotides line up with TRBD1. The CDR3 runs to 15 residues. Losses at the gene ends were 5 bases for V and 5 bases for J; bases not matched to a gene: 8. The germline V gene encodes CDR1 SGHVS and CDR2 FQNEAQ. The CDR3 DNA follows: TGTGCCAGCAGCCTTTGGACAGGGGTTGAAGATACGCAGTATTTT. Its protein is CASSLWTGVEDTQYF.

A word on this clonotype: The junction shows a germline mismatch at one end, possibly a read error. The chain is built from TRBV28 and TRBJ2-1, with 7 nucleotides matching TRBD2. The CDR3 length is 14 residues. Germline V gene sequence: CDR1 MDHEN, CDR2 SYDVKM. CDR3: CASSLWTRTNEQFF. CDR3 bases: TGTGCCAGCAGTCTATGGACTAGGACGAATGAGCAGTTCTTC.

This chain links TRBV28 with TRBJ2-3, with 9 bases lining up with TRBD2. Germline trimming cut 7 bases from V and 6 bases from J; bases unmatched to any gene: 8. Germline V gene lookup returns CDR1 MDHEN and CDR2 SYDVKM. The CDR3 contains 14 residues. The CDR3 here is CASTTSGYSDTQYF. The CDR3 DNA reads TGTGCCAGCACTACTAGCGGGTATTCGGATACGCAGTATTTT. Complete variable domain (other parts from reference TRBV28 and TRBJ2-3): DVKVTQSSRYLVKRTGEKVFLECVQDMDHENMFWYRQDPGLGLRLIYFSYDVKMKEKGDIPEGYSVSREKKERFSLILESASTNQTSMYLCASTTSGYSDTQYFGPGTRLTVL.

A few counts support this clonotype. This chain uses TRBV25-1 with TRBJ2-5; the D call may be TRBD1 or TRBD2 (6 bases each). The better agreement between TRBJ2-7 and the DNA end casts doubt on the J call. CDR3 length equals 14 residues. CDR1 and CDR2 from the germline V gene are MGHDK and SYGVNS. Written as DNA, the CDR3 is TGTGCCAGCAGCCCGCTAGGGGGGAACAACGAGCAGTACTTC. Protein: CASSPLGGNNEQYF.

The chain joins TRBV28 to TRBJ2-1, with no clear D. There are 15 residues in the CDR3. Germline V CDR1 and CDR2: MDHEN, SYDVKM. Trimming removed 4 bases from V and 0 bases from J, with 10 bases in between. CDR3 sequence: CASSSVESSYNEQFF. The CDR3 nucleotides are TGTGCCAGCAGTTCAGTAGAGAGCTCCTACAATGAGCAGTTCTTC.

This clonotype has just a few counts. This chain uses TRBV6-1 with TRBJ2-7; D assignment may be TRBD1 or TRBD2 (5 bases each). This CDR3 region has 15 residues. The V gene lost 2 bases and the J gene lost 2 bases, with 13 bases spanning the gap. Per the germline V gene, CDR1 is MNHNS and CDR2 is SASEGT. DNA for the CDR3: TGTGCCAGCAGTGAAAGGGACGCCGAAACCTACGAGCAGTACTTC. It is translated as CASSERDAETYEQYF.

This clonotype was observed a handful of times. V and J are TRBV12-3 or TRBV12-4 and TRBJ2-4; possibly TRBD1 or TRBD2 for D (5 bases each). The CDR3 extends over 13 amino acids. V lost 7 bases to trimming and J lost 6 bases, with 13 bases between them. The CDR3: CASIGAFGNIQYF. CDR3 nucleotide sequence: TGTGCCAGCATCGGGGCGTTTGGAAACATTCAGTACTTC.

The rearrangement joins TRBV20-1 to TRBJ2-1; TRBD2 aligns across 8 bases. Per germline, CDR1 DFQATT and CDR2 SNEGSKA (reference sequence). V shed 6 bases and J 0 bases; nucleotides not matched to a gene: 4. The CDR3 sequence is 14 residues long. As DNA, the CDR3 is TGCAGTGCCCCAGCGGGAGTCTCCTACAATGAGCAGTTCTTC. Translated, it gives CSAPAGVSYNEQFF.

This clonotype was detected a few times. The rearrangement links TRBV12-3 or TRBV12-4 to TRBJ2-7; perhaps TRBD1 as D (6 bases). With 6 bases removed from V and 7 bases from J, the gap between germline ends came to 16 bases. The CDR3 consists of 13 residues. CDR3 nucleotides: TGTGCCAGCAGGGAGAGGCAGGGGCGGGAGCAGTACTTC. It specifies CASRERQGREQYF.

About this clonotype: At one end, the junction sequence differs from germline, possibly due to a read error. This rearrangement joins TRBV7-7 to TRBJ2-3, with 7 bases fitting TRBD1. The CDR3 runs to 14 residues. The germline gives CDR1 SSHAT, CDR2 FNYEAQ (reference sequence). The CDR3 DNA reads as TGTGTCAGCAGCCCCGACAGGGCAGCAGATACGCAGTATTTT. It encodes CVSSPDRAADTQYF.

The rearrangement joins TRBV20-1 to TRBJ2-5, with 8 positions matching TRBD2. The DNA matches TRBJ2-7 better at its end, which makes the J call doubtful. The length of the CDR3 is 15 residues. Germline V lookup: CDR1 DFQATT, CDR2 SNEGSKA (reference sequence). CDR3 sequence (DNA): TGCAGTGCTGTTGATCCCGGGACTAGTCCCTACGAGCAGTACTTC. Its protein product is CSAVDPGTSPYEQYF.

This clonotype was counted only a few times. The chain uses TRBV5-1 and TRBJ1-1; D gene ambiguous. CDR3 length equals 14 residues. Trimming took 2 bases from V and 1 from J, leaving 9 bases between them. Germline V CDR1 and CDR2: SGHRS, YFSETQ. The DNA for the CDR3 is TGCGCCAGCAGCTTTAAACTCGGGAACACTGAAGCTTTCTTT. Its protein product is CASSFKLGNTEAFF.